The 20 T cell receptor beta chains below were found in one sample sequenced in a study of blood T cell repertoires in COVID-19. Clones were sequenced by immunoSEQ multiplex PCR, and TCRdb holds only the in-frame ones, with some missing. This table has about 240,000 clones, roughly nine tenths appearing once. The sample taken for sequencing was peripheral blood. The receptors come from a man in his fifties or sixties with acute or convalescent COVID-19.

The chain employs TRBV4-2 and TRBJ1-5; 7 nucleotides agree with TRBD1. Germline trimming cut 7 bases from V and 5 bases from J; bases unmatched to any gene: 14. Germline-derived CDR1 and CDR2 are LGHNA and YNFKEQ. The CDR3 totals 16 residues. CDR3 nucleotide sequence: TGTGCCAGCACCAGGGACAGATCCCCCTCCGATCAGCCCCAGCATTTT. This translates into CASTRDRSPSDQPQHF.

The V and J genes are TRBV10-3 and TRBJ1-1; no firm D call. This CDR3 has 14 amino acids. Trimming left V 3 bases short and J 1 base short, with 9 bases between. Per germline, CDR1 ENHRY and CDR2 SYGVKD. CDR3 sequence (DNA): TGTGCCATCAGTGATTTCACAGAGAACACTGAAGCTTTCTTT. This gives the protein CAISDFTENTEAFF.

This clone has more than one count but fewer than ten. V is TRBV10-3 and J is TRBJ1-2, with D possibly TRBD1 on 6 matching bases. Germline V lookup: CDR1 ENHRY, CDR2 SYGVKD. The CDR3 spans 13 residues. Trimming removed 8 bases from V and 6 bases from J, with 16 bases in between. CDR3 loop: CAIFGQTANGYTF. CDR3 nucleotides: TGTGCCATCTTTGGACAGACAGCGAATGGCTACACCTTC.

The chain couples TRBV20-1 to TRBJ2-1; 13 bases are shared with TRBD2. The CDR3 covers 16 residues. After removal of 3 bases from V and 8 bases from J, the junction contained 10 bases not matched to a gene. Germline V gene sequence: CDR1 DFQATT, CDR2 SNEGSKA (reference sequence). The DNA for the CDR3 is TGCAGTGCTAGTTCAGGACTAGCGGGAGTTGATGATGAGCAGTTCTTC. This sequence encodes CSASSGLAGVDDEQFF.

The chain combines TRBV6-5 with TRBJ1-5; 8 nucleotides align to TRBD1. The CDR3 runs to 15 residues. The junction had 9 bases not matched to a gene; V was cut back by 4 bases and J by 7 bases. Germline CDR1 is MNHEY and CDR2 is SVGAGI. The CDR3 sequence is CASSSRQGSWQPQHF. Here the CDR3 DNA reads TGTGCCAGCAGTTCGCGACAGGGGAGTTGGCAGCCCCAGCATTTT.

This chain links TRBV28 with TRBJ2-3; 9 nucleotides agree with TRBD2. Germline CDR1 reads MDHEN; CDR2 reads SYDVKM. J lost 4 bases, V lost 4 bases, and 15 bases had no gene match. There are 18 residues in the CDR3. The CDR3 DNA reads TGTGCCAGCAGTTACCCGGGGAGATTTGCGGGAGGGGCAGATACGCAGTATTTT. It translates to CASSYPGRFAGGADTQYF.

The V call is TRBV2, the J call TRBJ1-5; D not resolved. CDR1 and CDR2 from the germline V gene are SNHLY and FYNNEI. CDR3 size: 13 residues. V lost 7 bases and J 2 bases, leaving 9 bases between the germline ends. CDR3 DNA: TGTGCCAGCAACGGGGTCGGCAATCAGCCCCAGCATTTT. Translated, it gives CASNGVGNQPQHF.

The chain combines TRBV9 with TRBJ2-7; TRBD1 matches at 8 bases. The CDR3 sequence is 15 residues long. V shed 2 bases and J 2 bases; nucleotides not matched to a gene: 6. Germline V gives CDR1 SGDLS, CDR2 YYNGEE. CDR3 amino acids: CASSVGTGITYEQYF. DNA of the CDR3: TGTGCCAGCAGCGTTGGGACAGGAATAACCTACGAGCAGTACTTC. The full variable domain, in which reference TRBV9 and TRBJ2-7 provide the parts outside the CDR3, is DSGVTQTPKHLITATGQRVTLRCSPRSGDLSVYWYQQSLDQGLQFLIQYYNGEERAKGNILERFSAQQFPDLHSELNLSSLELGDSALYFCASSVGTGITYEQYFGPGTRLTVT.

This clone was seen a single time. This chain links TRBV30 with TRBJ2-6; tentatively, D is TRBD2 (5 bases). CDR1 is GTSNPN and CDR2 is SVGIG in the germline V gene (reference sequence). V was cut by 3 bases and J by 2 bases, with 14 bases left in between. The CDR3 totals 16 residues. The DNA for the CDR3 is TGTGCCTGGAGCGACCTCGGGGAGCCTGGGGCCAACGTCCTGACTTTC. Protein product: CAWSDLGEPGANVLTF.

CDR3 DNA: TGTGCCAGCAGCTTAACCCGCGGGGGCAATGAGCAGTTCTTC. It translates to CASSLTRGGNEQFF. J is TRBJ2-1 and V is TRBV11-3; 7 bases align to TRBD2. The trim removed 2 bases at V and 6 bases at J, leaving 4 bases unmatched. CDR3 length equals 14 residues. Germline values: CDR1 SGHNT, CDR2 YENEEA.

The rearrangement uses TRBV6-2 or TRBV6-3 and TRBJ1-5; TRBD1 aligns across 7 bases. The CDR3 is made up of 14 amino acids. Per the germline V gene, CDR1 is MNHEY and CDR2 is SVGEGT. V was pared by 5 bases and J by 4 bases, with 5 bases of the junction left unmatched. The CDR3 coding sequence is TGTGCCAGCAGTCCAAGGACAGGAAATCAGCCCCAGCATTTT. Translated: CASSPRTGNQPQHF.

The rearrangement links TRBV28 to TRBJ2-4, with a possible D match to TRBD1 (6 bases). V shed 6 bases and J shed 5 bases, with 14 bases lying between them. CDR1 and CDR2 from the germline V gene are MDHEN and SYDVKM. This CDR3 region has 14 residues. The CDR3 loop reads CASRYTGRQNIQYF. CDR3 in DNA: TGTGCCAGCAGATACACAGGGCGCCAAAACATTCAGTACTTC. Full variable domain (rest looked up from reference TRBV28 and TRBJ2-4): DVKVTQSSRYLVKRTGEKVFLECVQDMDHENMFWYRQDPGLGLRLIYFSYDVKMKEKGDIPEGYSVSREKKERFSLILESASTNQTSMYLCASRYTGRQNIQYFGAGTRLSVL.

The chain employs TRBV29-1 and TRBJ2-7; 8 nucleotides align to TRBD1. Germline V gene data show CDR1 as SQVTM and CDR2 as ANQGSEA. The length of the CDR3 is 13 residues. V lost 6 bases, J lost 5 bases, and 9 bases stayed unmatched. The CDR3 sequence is CSVDGQGENEQYF. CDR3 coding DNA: TGCAGCGTCGACGGACAGGGAGAAAACGAGCAGTACTTC.

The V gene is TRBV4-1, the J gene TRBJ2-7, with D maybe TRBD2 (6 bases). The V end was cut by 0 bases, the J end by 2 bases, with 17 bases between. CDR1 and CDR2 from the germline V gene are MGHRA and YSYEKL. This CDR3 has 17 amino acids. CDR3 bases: TGCGCCAGCAGCCAAGACCTGATGTTAGCGGCCCCCTACGAGCAGTACTTC. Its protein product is CASSQDLMLAAPYEQYF.

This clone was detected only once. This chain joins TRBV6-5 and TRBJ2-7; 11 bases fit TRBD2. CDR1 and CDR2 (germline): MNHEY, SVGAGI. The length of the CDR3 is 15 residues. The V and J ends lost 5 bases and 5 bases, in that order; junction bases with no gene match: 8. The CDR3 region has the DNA TGTGCCAGCAGTATAGCGGGAGGGCCATTAGACGAGCAGTACTTC. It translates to CASSIAGGPLDEQYF.

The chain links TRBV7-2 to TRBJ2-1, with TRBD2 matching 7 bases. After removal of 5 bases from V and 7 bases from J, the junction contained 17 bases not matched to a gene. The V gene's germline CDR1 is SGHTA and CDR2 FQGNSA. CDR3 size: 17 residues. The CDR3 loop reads CASSPVSSSGIRNEQFF. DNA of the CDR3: TGTGCCAGCAGCCCCGTTAGCTCTAGCGGAATTAGGAATGAGCAGTTCTTC.

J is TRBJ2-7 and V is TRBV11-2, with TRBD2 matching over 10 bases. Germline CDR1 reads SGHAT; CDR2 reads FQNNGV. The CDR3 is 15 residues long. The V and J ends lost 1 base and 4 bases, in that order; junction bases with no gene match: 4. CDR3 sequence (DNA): TGTGCCAGCAGCTTAGGACTAGCGGGCAGATACGAGCAGTACTTC. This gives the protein CASSLGLAGRYEQYF.

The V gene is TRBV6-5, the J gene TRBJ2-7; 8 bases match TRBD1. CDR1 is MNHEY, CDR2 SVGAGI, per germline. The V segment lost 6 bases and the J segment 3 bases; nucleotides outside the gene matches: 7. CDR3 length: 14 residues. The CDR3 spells CASSPDRGRYEQYF. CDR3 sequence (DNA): TGTGCCAGCAGCCCCGACAGGGGACGCTACGAGCAGTACTTC.

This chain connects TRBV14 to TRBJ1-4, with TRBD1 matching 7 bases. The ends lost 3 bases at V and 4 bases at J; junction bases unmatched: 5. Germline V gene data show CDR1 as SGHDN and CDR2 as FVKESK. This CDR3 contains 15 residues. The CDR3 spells CASSHPGTVNEKLFF. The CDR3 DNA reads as TGTGCCAGCAGCCACCCCGGGACAGTTAATGAAAAACTGTTTTTT.

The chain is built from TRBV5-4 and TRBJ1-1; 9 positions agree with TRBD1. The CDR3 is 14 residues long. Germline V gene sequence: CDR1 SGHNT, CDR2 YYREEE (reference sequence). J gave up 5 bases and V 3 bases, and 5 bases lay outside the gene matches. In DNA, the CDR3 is TGTGCCAGCAGCTCTGGGACAGGGAGGACTGAAGCTTTCTTT. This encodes CASSSGTGRTEAFF.